A selection of T cell receptor beta chains follows, all from one sample in a study of shared clonotypes between healthy human individuals. Clones were read by immunoSEQ multiplex PCR, and TCRdb kept only the in-frame ones, dropping some. Of approximately 1.1 million clones in the sample, about 80% were seen once. The sequencing input was memory CD4+ T cells from PBMCs. These TCRs come from a man aged 18 to 35 in good health. Some clones in this sample may be carry-over from other donors' samples. CDR3s include the opening cysteine and the closing phenylalanine or tryptophan. A D gene is named only where the DNA matches it firmly. The size field is filled for only some rows; it gives once, few, many or a size class.

few	TRBV7-9	TRBJ1-2	.	TGTGCCAGCAGCCCTGGGGCAGTCTATGGCTACACCTTC	CASSPGAVYGYTF
.	TRBV5-4	TRBJ2-7	TRBD2	TGTGCCAGCAGCTTAGAGGTAGCGGGAGGAGTACAGTACTTC	CASSLEVAGGVQYF
once	TRBV6-5	TRBJ2-3	.	TGTGCCAGCAAAGGAGTAGGGTTCGATACGCAGTATTTT	CASKGVGFDTQYF
.	TRBV5-1	TRBJ2-1	TRBD1	TGCGCCAGCAGCCTCACAACCGGGACAGACTACAATGAGCAGTTCTTC	CASSLTTGTDYNEQFF
.	TRBV30	TRBJ2-1	TRBD2	TGTGCCTGGAGCATAACCGGGACTAGCGGGAGGGCGCTGTTCTTC	CAWSITGTSGRALFF
.	TRBV4-3	TRBJ2-2	.	TGCGCCAGCAGCCAAGATTGGGCCGGGGAGCTGTTTTTT	CASSQDWAGELFF
.	TRBV14	TRBJ2-7	TRBD2	TGTGCCAGCAGCCCACCCACTAGCGGGAGCGACGAGCAGTACTTC	CASSPPTSGSDEQYF
.	TRBV18	TRBJ1-3	.	TGTGCCAGCTCACCTGAGGGTCCACCGCGGAACACCATATATTTT	CASSPEGPPRNTIYF
.	TRBV28	TRBJ1-4	TRBD1	TGTGCCAGCAGTTCCGGACAGGGGCCTAATGAAAAACTGTTTTTT	CASSSGQGPNEKLFF
few	TRBV9	TRBJ2-3	.	TGTGCCAGCAGCACCCGACCCAGCAGTACAGATACGCAGTATTTT	CASSTRPSSTDTQYF
.	TRBV7-9	TRBJ2-5	TRBD2	TGTGCCAGCAGCTTAGGGCGGCTAGCGGGGCCCCCCACCCAAGAGACCCAGTACTTC	CASSLGRLAGPPTQETQYF
.	TRBV7-2	TRBJ2-7	.	TGTGCCAGCAGCTTACTCGGCCTAGCGATATACGAGCAGTACTTC	CASSLLGLAIYEQYF
.	TRBV5-1	TRBJ2-3	TRBD2	TGCGCCAGCAGCTTGGGGTTAGCGGGAGGATTCGATACGCAGTATTTT	CASSLGLAGGFDTQYF
.	TRBV14	TRBJ2-7	.	TGTGCCAGCAGCCCATATCAGGGGCATTACTACGAGCAGTACTTC	CASSPYQGHYYEQYF
.	TRBV19	TRBJ2-1	.	TGTGCCAGGATACGACCCAGTGTGGACAATGAGCAGTTCTTC	CARIRPSVDNEQFF
.	TRBV27	TRBJ1-2	TRBD1	TGTGCCAGCAGTGACAGGGGGCAAGGCTACACCTTC	CASSDRGQGYTF
.	TRBV28	TRBJ1-2	.	TGTGCCAGCAGTCTGGCGGGGGGCGCCTATGGCTACACCTTC	CASSLAGGAYGYTF
few	TRBV18	TRBJ1-1	TRBD1	TGTGCCAGCTCACCCGGGACAGCATACACTGAAGCTTTCTTT	CASSPGTAYTEAFF
.	TRBV5-6	TRBJ2-3	TRBD1	TGTGCCAGCAGCTTGGTGGACAGGGACACAGATACGCAGTATTTT	CASSLVDRDTDTQYF
few	TRBV5-1	TRBJ1-2	.	TGCGCCAGCAGCCCCCCGTTGGGGGAAGATGGCTACACCTTC	CASSPPLGEDGYTF
.	TRBV6-6	TRBJ1-1	.	TGTGCCAGCAGTCCATTACAGGGTGAAGCTTTCTTT	CASSPLQGEAFF
once	TRBV7-6	TRBJ2-7	.	TGTGCCAGCAGCTTCCTGGACAGACCGCAGTACTTC	CASSFLDRPQYF
once	TRBV10-3	TRBJ1-5	.	TGTGCCATCAGTGAGTCGGGCAATAGCAATCAGCCCCAGCATTTT	CAISESGNSNQPQHF
.	TRBV19	TRBJ2-7	.	TGTGCCAGTAGTATTGGACGGATGGCCTACGAGCAGTACTTC	CASSIGRMAYEQYF
.	TRBV6-1	TRBJ2-3	.	TGTGCCAGCAGTGAATTTGGGCAAGGGCAAGGAAGAGATACGCAGTATTTT	CASSEFGQGQGRDTQYF
.	TRBV18	TRBJ1-1	.	TGTGCCAGCTCACCGGGCGGGGGGCGGACTGAAGCTTTCTTT	CASSPGGGRTEAFF
.	TRBV27	TRBJ1-1	.	TGTGCCAGCAGTTTATGGGGCCTGAACACTGAAGCTTTCTTT	CASSLWGLNTEAFF
once	TRBV5-1	TRBJ2-1	TRBD2	TGCGCCAGCAGCTATCCTAGCGGGATGGGAGAGCAGTTCTTC	CASSYPSGMGEQFF
.	TRBV10-2	TRBJ1-2	.	TGCGCCAGCAGCGGAAGGACGGATGGCTACACCTTC	CASSGRTDGYTF
.	TRBV11-3	TRBJ2-3	.	TGTGCCAGCAGCTTAACGCCCACAGATACGCAGTATTTT	CASSLTPTDTQYF
.	TRBV19	TRBJ2-5	TRBD2	TGTGCCAGTAGTATGGGGGGGGAAGAGACCCAGTACTTC	CASSMGGEETQYF
.	TRBV4-2	TRBJ2-3	TRBD2	TGTGCCAGCAGCCAAGATGGAGCTAGCGGACCCACAGATACGCAGTATTTT	CASSQDGASGPTDTQYF
.	TRBV27	TRBJ2-7	TRBD2	TGTGCCAGCAGTTTATTTGGTCTAGCGGGAGTCGAAGGGAACGAGCAGTACTTC	CASSLFGLAGVEGNEQYF
.	TRBV29-1	TRBJ2-5	TRBD1	TGCAGCGGGGGACCACAGGGGTTGGAGACCCAGTACTTC	CSGGPQGLETQYF
.	TRBV6-4	TRBJ2-2	.	TGTGCCAGCAGCCTCAGGGTGGGCACGGACACCGGGGAGCTGTTTTTT	CASSLRVGTDTGELFF